This TCR beta chain appears in the sequencing data of a study of shared clonotypes between healthy human individuals (dated by TCRdb to about 2020). About the study as a whole: A couple of women and a few men aged 18 to 49 years were included in the cohort. For each donor, three plates each were used for CD4 naive and CD4 memory, two plates were used for CD8 naive, and one plate was used for CD8 memory. To estimate repertoire size and how much clonotypes are shared between individuals, the study performed deep sequencing of blood TCR repertoires from a handful of healthy adults. Different laboratories and diverse techniques were used to prepare libraries and sequence TCR repertoires, to increase sequencing depth and limit assay-specific biases. Leukapheresis yielded between about 0.85 and 10 billion PBMCs per donor.

Comment on this clone: It lacks a known antigen. The record has no base qualities; no much larger clone is one base away.

Using the deep immunoSEQ assay, TCR CDR3 regions were amplified from genomic DNA by multiplex PCR. For each cell subset, the extracted genomic DNA was distributed evenly across all wells of several immunoSEQ 96-well plates, and each plate served as one replicate. For sorted subsets, each replicate PCR was loaded with about 0.2 ug genomic DNA, equivalent to approximately 33,000 T cell genomes. The purified libraries were quantified using a Qubit 3.0 fluorometer, sized with a Bioanalyzer 2100, and then quantified again using the KAPA Library Quantification kit. Each immunoSEQ 96-well plate was sequenced on its own single-read 150-cycle Illumina NextSeq 550 flow cell. For the original study's pipeline: Because the immunoSEQ output held only junctional sequences and lacked quality scores, the filtering could not match the filtering applied to full-length reads. To assign V/J genes and CDR3, sequences were annotated using PyIR, a Python wrapper for IgBLAST v1.9, with IMGT germline references. Reads with weak V/J assignments (E-value above 1e-6), missing CDR3, stop codons, out-of-frame junctions, or ambiguous translated residues were removed. V3J clonotypes were defined as sequences sharing the same inferred V gene, J gene, and CDR3 amino acid sequence. To compute the percentage overlap between repertoires, the number of shared unique clonotypes was divided by the size of the smaller repertoire. Richness of each repertoire was evaluated using RTK rarefaction, the Chao1 estimator, and Recon v2.1 estimates of unobserved clonotypes. OLGA was used to compute generation probabilities for all TCRbeta clonotypes that the gDNA method yielded from a handful of donors. The table comes from immuneACCESS by way of TCRdb, which keeps in-frame sequences with V and J called. Part of the clones is missing from these tables; in studies checked, under half for an unresolved V gene and the rest for unknown reasons. V and J calls plus clone size are reproduced from that table; the DNA served to infer D and trimming. This sample holds approximately 1,500,000 clones; 95% to 99% were observed only once. The ten largest clones capture around 0.47% of the sample.

Donors were healthy HIV-negative adults with no recently reported acute infections or vaccinations. Every donor was a Caucasian adult residing in Nashville, Tennessee, USA. CD4+ T cells were enriched by magnetic negative selection, after which naive cells were positively selected on CD45RA and the negative fraction was taken as the memory subset. Blood was collected by leukapheresis, and PBMCs were isolated by Ficoll-Histopaque density gradient centrifugation and then cryopreserved in liquid nitrogen vapor phase. Purity and quantity of every magnetically sorted T cell population were checked by analytical flow cytometry. Genomic DNA was isolated from every sorted fraction and measured by UV absorbance on a Nanodrop 2000c. CDR3 length: 13 amino acids, cysteine to phenylalanine. Only CDR3 DNA is held: 39 bases, read in frame from base 1. According to the germline V gene, CDR1 reads SQVTM and CDR2 reads ANQGSEA. The junction shows trimming of 6 bases on V and 7 bases on J, plus 15 bases between the germline ends.

The study at large found these results: Pairwise subsampling led to the expectation that sequencing depth would affect the degree of clonotype sharing among donors. Sharing across a few donors was observed for 5% to 6.5% of naive CD4, less than 4% of naive CD8, roughly 2.3% of memory CD4, and over 0.3% of memory CD8 clonotypes. Incomplete sequencing was indicated by rarefaction of sorted-subset datasets, despite the large sequencing depth. The genetic and exposure-history diversity represented was limited by the small number of donors. Estimated clonotype richness was generally larger for naive than for memory subsets. Sampling was limited to blood, and TCR repertoires in tissue likely differ from TCR repertoires in blood. Higher generation probabilities were observed for clonotypes shared by all four sorted-subset donors than for non-shared clonotypes.

The sequence joins TRBV29-1 to TRBJ1-4, and TRBD1 may be the D gene, going by 5 matching bases. The sequence derives from a man aged 25 to 40 in good health. The sequenced sample was naive CD4+ T cells sorted from blood. The sample's cell subset or site label, in plain terms: CD45RA+ positively selected. The encoded CDR3 is CSVSVGLGEKLFF. The nucleotide sequence reads as follows: TGCAGCGTGTCCGTGGGGCTGGGTGAAAAACTGTTTTTT. This CDR3, with the reference TRBV29-1 and TRBJ1-4 proteins standing in past its ends, gives the full variable domain SAVISQKPSRDICQRGTSLTIQCQVDSQVTMMFWYRQQPGQSLTLIATANQGSEATYESGFVIDKFPISRPNLTFSTLTVSNMSPEDSSIYLCSVSVGLGEKLFFGSGTQLSVL.